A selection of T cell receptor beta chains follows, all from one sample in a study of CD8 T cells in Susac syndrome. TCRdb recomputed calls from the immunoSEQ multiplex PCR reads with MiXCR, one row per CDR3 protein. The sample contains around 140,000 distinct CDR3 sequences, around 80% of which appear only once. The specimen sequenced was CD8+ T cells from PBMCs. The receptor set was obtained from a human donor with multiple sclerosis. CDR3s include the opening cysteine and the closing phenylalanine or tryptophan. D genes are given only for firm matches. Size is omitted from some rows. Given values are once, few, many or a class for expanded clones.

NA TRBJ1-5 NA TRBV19 CASSLSNTGNQPQHF TGTGCCAGTAGTCTGTCGAATACAGGCAATCAGCCCCAGCATTTT
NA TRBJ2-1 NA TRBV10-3 CAIKGGGGSYNEQFF TGTGCCATCAAAGGAGGGGGGGGCTCCTACAATGAGCAGTTCTTC
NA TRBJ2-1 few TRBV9 CASSGHGGSSYNEQFF TGTGCCAGCAGCGGCCACGGGGGAAGCTCCTACAATGAGCAGTTCTTC
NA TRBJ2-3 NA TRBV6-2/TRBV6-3 CASTPGDFDTDTQYF TGTGCCAGCACCCCCGGGGACTTTGACACAGATACGCAGTATTTT
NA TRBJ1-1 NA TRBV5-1 CASSLTWGSNTEAFF TGCGCCAGCAGCTTGACGTGGGGTTCGAACACTGAAGCTTTCTTT
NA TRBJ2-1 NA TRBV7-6 CASSPGPRGNEQFF TGTGCCAGCAGCCCGGGACCGCGGGGCAATGAGCAGTTCTTC
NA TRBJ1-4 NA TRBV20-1 CSALNPTSGVLEEKLFF TGCAGTGCTCTGAACCCCACCTCGGGGGTCTTGGAGGAAAAACTGTTTTTT
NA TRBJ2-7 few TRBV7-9 CASSFAGAIEQYF TGTGCCAGCAGCTTCGCGGGGGCGATCGAGCAGTACTTC
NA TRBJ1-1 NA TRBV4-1 CASSPTQGMNTEAFF TGCGCCAGCTCGCCCACCCAGGGAATGAACACTGAAGCTTTCTTT
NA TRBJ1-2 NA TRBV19 CASSILGGSNYGYTF TGTGCCAGTAGTATTCTAGGGGGGTCGAACTATGGCTACACCTTC
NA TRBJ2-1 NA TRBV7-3 CASSSQTSYRGNEQFF TGTGCCAGCAGCTCCCAAACTAGTTACCGGGGCAATGAGCAGTTCTTC
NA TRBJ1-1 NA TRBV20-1 CSARAWGESLNTEAFF TGCAGTGCTAGAGCTTGGGGGGAGAGCTTGAACACTGAAGCTTTCTTT
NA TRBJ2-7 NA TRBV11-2 CASSLYGMVVEQYF TGTGCCAGCAGCTTATACGGGATGGTGGTCGAGCAGTACTTC
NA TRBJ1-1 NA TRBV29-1 CSVPAANTEAFF TGCAGCGTTCCGGCAGCGAACACTGAAGCTTTCTTT
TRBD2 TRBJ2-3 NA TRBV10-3 CAISELGGGTDTQYF TGTGCCATCAGTGAGTTGGGGGGGGGCACAGATACGCAGTATTTT
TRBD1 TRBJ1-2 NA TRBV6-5 CASSSSGTDGYTF TGTGCCAGCAGTTCGTCCGGGACAGACGGCTACACCTTC
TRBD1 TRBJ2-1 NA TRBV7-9 CASRVLTGVDYNEQFF TGTGCCAGCAGGGTTTTGACAGGGGTGGACTACAATGAGCAGTTCTTC
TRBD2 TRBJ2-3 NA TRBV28 CASSTSGGTDTQYF TGTGCCAGCAGTACTAGCGGGGGGACAGATACGCAGTATTTT
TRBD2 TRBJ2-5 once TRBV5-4 CASSLTSGGQETQYF TGTGCCAGCAGCTTAACTAGCGGCGGTCAAGAGACCCAGTACTTC
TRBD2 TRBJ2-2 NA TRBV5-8 CASSLAVLAEYTGELFF TGTGCCAGCAGCTTGGCCGTCCTAGCGGAGTACACCGGGGAGCTGTTTTTT
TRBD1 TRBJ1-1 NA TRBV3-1 CASSQVEGAGLEAFF TGTGCCAGCAGCCAAGTCGAGGGGGCAGGCCTAGAAGCTTTCTTT
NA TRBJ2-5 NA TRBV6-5 CASSYSSVRGETQYF TGTGCCAGCAGTTACTCGAGTGTTCGGGGGGAGACCCAGTACTTC
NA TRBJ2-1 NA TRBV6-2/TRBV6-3 CASNSGLRPFF TGTGCCAGCAATTCAGGACTAAGACCGTTCTTC
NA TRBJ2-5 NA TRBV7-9 CASSSTLGAPETQYF TGTGCCAGCAGCTCCACCCTTGGAGCCCCCGAGACCCAGTACTTC
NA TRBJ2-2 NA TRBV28 CASRFSWNTGELFF TGTGCCAGCAGATTCTCCTGGAACACCGGGGAGCTGTTTTTT
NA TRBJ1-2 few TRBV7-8 CASSGRRNYGYTF TGTGCCAGCAGTGGGAGGAGAAACTATGGCTACACCTTC
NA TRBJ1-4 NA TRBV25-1 CASSGEGSGEKLFF TGTGCCAGCAGTGGTGAGGGGAGTGGTGAAAAACTGTTTTTT
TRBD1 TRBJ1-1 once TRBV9 CASSAEGASDTEAFF TGTGCCAGCAGCGCCGAGGGGGCCTCGGACACTGAAGCTTTCTTT